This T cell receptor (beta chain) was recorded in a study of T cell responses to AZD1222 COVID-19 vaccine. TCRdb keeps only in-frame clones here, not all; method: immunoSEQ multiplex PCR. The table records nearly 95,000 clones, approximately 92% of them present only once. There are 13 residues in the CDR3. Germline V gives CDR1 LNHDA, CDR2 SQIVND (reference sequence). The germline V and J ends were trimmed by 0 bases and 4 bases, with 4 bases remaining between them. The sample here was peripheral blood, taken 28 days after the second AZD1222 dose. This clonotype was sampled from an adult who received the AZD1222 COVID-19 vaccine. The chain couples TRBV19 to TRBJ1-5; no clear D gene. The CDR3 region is CASSIDGNQPQHF. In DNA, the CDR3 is TGTGCCAGTAGTATAGATGGGAATCAGCCCCAGCATTTT.